The clone carrying this T cell receptor (beta chain) was observed a single time. Sequenced by immunoSEQ multiplex PCR; TCRdb stores in-frame clones only, minus some. The data hold roughly 98,000 clones, with over 80% observed a single time. The data are from a study of radiotherapy plus CTLA-4 blockade in lung cancer. Across the study: Objective responses were observed in 15% to 20% of patients, and disease control was achieved by 31%.

The sequence was collected from a human donor with non-small cell lung cancer that progressed on radiotherapy plus ipilimumab. Sequencing used peripheral blood, obtained from a patient treated with radiotherapy plus ipilimumab.

The CDR3, as DNA: TGTGCCAGCAGCTTAGGGGCTAGCGGCTCCTACGAGCAGTACTTC. Translated, it gives CASSLGASGSYEQYF. V gene TRBV7-2 combines with J gene TRBJ2-7, with 7 bases fitting TRBD2. V lost 1 base, J lost 0 bases, and 3 bases stayed unmatched. There are 15 residues in the CDR3. Germline loops: CDR1 SGHTA, CDR2 FQGNSA.